This is a list of T cell receptor beta chains from one sample in a study of T cell clonotyping in hematopoietic cell transplantation. Clones were read by immunoSEQ multiplex PCR, and TCRdb kept only the in-frame ones, dropping some. Of roughly 44,000 clones in the sample, 95% were seen once. The sequencing input was peripheral blood mononuclear cells. The receptors originated from a man under 40 in good health. Some clones in this sample may be carry-over from other donors' samples. CDR3s include the opening cysteine and the closing phenylalanine or tryptophan. A D gene is named only where the DNA matches it firmly. Expanded clones are given a class, and other clones once, few, many or no size at all.

TRBV27,TRBJ1-1,.,.,TGTGCCAGCAGTCCTAATGGGGGGGAGGGCACTGAAGCTTTCTTT,CASSPNGGEGTEAFF
TRBV19,TRBJ2-7,.,TRBD1,TGTGCCAGTAGTTTGAATGGGGACAGGTCCTACGAGCAGTACTTC,CASSLNGDRSYEQYF
TRBV18,TRBJ1-1,.,.,TGTGCCAGCTCACCACCTGGATCAGCTTCCCCAAACACTGAAGCTTTCTTT,CASSPPGSASPNTEAFF
TRBV5-4,TRBJ2-7,once,.,TGTGCCAGCAGCTCGCCCGAGGGGTTCTACGAGCAGTACTTC,CASSSPEGFYEQYF
TRBV11-3,TRBJ1-3,once,.,TGTGCCAGCAGCCAAGGGACGGGCTCTGGAAACACCATATATTTT,CASSQGTGSGNTIYF
TRBV4-1,TRBJ2-7,.,TRBD2,TGCGCCAGCAGCCAAGTGACTAGCGGGAGGTGGTACGAGCAGTACTTC,CASSQVTSGRWYEQYF
TRBV7-8,TRBJ1-1,.,.,TGTGCCAGCAGCTTAGTTGCCGGGGCCACTGAAGCTTTCTTT,CASSLVAGATEAFF
TRBV6-1,TRBJ2-1,.,.,TGTGCCAGCTGTAATTCCCCCGTCAATGAGCAGTTCTTC,CASCNSPVNEQFF
TRBV4-3,TRBJ2-3,.,.,TGCGCCAGCAGCCAAGAACAGCCCACAGATACGCAGTATTTT,CASSQEQPTDTQYF
TRBV2,TRBJ1-2,.,.,TGTGCCAGCAGAGAGGGCGCTGGCTATGGCTACACCTTC,CASREGAGYGYTF
TRBV2,TRBJ1-4,.,.,TGTGCCAGCAGTGAGGAAAGGGGAGCTCGAAAACTGTTTTTT,CASSEERGARKLFF
TRBV29-1,TRBJ2-3,.,.,TGCAGCGGAGGGGACGCTAGCACAGATACGCAGTATTTT,CSGGDASTDTQYF
TRBV5-1,TRBJ1-3,.,.,TGCGCCAGCAGCTTGGCCGAGTCCGGGACTGGAAACACCATATATTTT,CASSLAESGTGNTIYF
TRBV10-2,TRBJ2-2,.,TRBD2,TGCGCCAGCGGAACGAAGGGGACTAGAAACACCGGGGAGCTGTTTTTT,CASGTKGTRNTGELFF
TRBV27,TRBJ1-1,once,TRBD1,TGTGCCAGCAGGGTCACAGGGGTCGTCACTGAAGCTTTCTTT,CASRVTGVVTEAFF
TRBV4-1,TRBJ2-7,once,.,TGCGCCAGCAGCCACGGCAGGGGCTCCTACGAGCAGTACTTC,CASSHGRGSYEQYF
TRBV5-6,TRBJ1-1,.,.,TGTGCCAGCAGCTTGTCGCCGGGGATGAACACTGAAGCTTTCTTT,CASSLSPGMNTEAFF
TRBV7-9,TRBJ2-1,.,.,TGTGCCAGCAGCTTAAGCCAGAACAATGAGCAGTTCTTC,CASSLSQNNEQFF
TRBV4-1,TRBJ2-3,.,TRBD1,TGCGCCAGCAGCCAAGACCCCTGGACAGGGGGACGGACGGATACGCAGTATTTT,CASSQDPWTGGRTDTQYF
TRBV9,TRBJ2-3,.,.,TGTGCCAGCACCAAGGACTCCTCGACAGATACGCAGTATTTT,CASTKDSSTDTQYF
TRBV27,TRBJ1-6,.,.,TGTGCCAGCAGTTTTGCCAGGGGTACCAGCTCCTATAATTCACCCCTCCACTTT,CASSFARGTSSYNSPLHF
TRBV6-6,TRBJ1-1,.,TRBD1,TGTGCCAGCAGTTCCGCAGGGGGTACTGAAGCTTTCTTT,CASSSAGGTEAFF
TRBV7-3,TRBJ2-7,.,.,TGTGCCAGCAGCTTAAACGGCGGAAGCTCCTACGAGCAGTACTTC,CASSLNGGSSYEQYF
TRBV9,TRBJ1-1,.,TRBD1,TGTGCCAGCAGTGCCGGGACAGGGTCGTACACTGAAGCTTTCTTT,CASSAGTGSYTEAFF
TRBV5-5,TRBJ2-1,.,.,TGTGCCAGCAGCTTGGCACAGGGAACCTACAATGAGCAGTTCTTC,CASSLAQGTYNEQFF
TRBV6-5,TRBJ2-5,.,.,TGTGCCAGCAGTCCCTACAATCGGGGGCAAGAGACCCAGTACTTC,CASSPYNRGQETQYF
TRBV5-8,TRBJ2-7,once,.,TGTGCCAGCAGCTTTGGAATTTTGCCAGACGCTCCCTACGAGCAGTACTTC,CASSFGILPDAPYEQYF
TRBV5-1,TRBJ1-6,.,TRBD1,TGCGCCAGCAGCTTGAGGGGACAGGGTAAGGATTCACCCCTCCACTTT,CASSLRGQGKDSPLHF
TRBV11-2,TRBJ1-4,.,.,TGTGCCAGCAGCTTAGAGGCGGCCACTAATGAAAAACTGTTTTTT,CASSLEAATNEKLFF
TRBV25-1,TRBJ2-3,.,.,TGTGCCAGCGGTGACAGAACATCAGGGGATACGCAGTATTTT,CASGDRTSGDTQYF
TRBV10-2,TRBJ2-5,.,.,TGCGCCAGCAGCATTGGGGGTCGTGAGACCCAGTACTTC,CASSIGGRETQYF
TRBV7-6,TRBJ1-2,.,.,TGTGCCAGCAGCGACCTGGGTTCCGGGTATGGCTACACCTTC,CASSDLGSGYGYTF
TRBV5-1,TRBJ2-7,.,TRBD2,TGCGCCAGCAGCTTGGAGCTAGCGGGGGCCTACGAGCAGTACTTC,CASSLELAGAYEQYF
TRBV11-2,TRBJ2-5,.,.,TGTGCCAGCAGCTTAGGGCCAGGGGAAGATGAGACCCAGTACTTC,CASSLGPGEDETQYF
TRBV6-1,TRBJ1-5,.,.,TGTGCCAGCAGTGAAGCAGGGACGGGAGATCAGCCCCAGCATTTT,CASSEAGTGDQPQHF